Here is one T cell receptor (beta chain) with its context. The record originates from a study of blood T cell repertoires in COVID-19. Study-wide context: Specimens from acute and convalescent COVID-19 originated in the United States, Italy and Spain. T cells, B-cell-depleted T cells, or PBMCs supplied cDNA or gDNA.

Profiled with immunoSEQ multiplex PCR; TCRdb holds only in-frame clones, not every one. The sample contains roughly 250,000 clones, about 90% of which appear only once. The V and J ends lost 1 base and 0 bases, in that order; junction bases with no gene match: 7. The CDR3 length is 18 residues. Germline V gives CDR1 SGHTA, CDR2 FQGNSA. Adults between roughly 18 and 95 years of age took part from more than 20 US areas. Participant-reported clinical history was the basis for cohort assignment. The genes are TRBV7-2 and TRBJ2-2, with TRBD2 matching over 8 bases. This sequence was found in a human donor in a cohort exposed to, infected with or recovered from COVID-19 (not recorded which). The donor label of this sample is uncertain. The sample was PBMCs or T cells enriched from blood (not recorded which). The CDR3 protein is CASSLGATSGPNTGELFF. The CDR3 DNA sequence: TGTGCCAGCAGCTTAGGGGCCACTAGCGGACCGAACACCGGGGAGCTGTTTTTT.